What follows is one T cell receptor (beta chain) and its context. This entry is derived from a study of cytomegalovirus exposure and HLA in healthy donors. This PCR relied on a set of 60 Vbeta primers and 13 Jbeta primers. Generated by immunoSEQ multiplex PCR, the TCRdb table keeps only in-frame clones and is missing some. The sample includes about 110,000 clones, 80% seen only once; the top ten take about 2.9%. V was trimmed by 3 bases and J by 9 bases, leaving 26 bases between them. CDR1 is SEHNR and CDR2 is FQNEAQ in the germline V gene (reference sequence). This CDR3 comprises 17 residues. Specimen: PBMCs. The receptor was isolated from a woman aged 55 to 70 in good health and CMV-seropositive. The chain joins TRBV7-9 to TRBJ1-1; perhaps TRBD1 as D (6 bases). In DNA, the CDR3 is TGTGCCAGCAGCTTGACAGGCCTACGACTCCTGGGAGAACAAGCTTTCTTT. It specifies CASSLTGLRLLGEQAFF.